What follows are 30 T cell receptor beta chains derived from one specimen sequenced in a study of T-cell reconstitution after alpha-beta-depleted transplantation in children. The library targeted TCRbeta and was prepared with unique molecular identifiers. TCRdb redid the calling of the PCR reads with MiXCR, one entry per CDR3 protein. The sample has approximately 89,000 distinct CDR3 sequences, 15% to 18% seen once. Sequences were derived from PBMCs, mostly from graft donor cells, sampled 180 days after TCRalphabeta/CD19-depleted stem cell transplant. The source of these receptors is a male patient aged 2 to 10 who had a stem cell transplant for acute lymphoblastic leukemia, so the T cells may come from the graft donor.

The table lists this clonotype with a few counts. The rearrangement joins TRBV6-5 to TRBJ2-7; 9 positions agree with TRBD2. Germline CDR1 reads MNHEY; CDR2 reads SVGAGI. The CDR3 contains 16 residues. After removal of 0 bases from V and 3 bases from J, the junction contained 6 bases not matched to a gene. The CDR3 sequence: CASSYSPSGGLYEQYF. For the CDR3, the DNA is TGTGCCAGCAGTTACTCCCCCAGCGGGGGGCTCTACGAGCAGTACTTC.

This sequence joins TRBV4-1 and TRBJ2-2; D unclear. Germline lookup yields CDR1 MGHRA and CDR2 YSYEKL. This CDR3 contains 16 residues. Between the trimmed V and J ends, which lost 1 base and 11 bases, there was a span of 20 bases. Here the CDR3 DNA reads TGCGCCAGCAGCCAAGCCCCGGCCCGCCGCCTTCGAGAGCTGTTTTTT. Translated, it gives CASSQAPARRLRELFF.

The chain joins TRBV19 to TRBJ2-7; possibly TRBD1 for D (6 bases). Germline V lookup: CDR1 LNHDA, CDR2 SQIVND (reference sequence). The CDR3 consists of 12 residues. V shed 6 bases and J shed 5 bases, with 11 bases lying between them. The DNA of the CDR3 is TGTGCCAGTAGCCAGACAGGTGACGAGCAGTACTTC. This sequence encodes CASSQTGDEQYF.

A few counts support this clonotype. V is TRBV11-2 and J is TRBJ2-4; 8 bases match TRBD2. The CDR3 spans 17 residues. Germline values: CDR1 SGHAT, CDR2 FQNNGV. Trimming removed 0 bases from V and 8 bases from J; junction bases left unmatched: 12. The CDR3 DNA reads TGTGCCAGCAGCTTAGAGAGACGGGTCTCGGGAGGGGACATTCAGTACTTC. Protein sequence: CASSLERRVSGGDIQYF.

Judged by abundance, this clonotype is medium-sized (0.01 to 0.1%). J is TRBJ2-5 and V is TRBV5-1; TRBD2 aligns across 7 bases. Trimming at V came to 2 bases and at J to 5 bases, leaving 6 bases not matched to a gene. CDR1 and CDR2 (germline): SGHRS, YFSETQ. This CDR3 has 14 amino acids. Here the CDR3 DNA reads TGCGCCAGCAGCTTCGGCCAGGGAGGGGAGACCCAGTACTTC. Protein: CASSFGQGGETQYF.

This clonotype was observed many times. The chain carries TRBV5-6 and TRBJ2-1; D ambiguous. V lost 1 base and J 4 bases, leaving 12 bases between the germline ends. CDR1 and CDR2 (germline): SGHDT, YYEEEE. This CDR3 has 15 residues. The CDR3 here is CASSLFTILYNEQFF. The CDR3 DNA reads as TGTGCCAGCAGCTTGTTTACAATCCTTTACAATGAGCAGTTCTTC.

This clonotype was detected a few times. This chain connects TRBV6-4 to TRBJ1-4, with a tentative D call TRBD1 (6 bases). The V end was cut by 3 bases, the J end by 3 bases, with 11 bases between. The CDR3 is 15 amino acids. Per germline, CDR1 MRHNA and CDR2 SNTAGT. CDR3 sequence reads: CASSDWGAANEKLFF. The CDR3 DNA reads TGTGCCAGCAGTGATTGGGGGGCCGCTAATGAAAAACTGTTTTTT.

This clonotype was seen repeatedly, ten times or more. CDR3 coding DNA: TGTGCCATCAGTGGTCTAGCGGGAGGGGTGGACTACAATGAGCAGTTCTTC. This encodes CAISGLAGGVDYNEQFF. The chain links TRBV10-3 to TRBJ2-1, with 12 nucleotides matching TRBD2. The germline V gene encodes CDR1 ENHRY and CDR2 SYGVKD. This CDR3 is built from 17 residues. V lost 4 bases to trimming and J lost 3 bases; unmatched junction nucleotides: 7.

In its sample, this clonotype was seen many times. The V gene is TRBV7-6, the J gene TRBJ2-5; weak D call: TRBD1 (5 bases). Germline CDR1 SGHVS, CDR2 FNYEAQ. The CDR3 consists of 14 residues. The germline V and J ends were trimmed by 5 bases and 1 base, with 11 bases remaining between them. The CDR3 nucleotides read TGTGCCAGCAGCCCAGACAGAGTCCAAGAGACCCAGTACTTC. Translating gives CASSPDRVQETQYF.

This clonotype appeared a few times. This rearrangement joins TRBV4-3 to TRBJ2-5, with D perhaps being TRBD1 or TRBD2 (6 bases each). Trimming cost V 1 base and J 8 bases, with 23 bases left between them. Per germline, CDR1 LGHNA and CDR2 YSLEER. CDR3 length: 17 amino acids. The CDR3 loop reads CASSQGLRGASRDTQYF. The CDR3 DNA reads TGCGCCAGCAGCCAAGGATTGAGGGGGGCGTCAAGAGATACCCAGTACTTC.

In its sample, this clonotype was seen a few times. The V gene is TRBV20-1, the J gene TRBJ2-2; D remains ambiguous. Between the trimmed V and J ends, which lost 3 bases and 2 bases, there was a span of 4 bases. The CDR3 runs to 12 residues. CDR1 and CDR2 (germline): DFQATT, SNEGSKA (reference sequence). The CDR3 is CSARQNTGELFF. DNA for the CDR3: TGCAGTGCTAGGCAAAACACCGGGGAGCTGTTTTTT.

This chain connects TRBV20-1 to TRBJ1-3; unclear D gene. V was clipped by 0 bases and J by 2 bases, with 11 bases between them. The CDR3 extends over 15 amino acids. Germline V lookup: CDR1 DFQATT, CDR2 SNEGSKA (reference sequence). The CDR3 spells CSARDLKGTGNTIYF. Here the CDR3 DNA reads TGCAGTGCTAGAGATCTTAAGGGTACTGGAAACACCATATATTTT.

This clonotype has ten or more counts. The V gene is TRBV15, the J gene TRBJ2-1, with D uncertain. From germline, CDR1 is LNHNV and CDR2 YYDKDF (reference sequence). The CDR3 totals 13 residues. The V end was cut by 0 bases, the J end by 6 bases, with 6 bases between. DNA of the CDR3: TGTGCCACCAGCAGAGAGGTAGCCAATGAGCAGTTCTTC. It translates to CATSREVANEQFF.

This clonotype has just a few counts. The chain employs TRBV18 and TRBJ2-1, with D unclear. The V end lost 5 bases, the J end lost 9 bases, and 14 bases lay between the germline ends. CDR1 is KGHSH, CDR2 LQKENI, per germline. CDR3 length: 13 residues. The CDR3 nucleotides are TGTGCCAGCTCATTGGACCAAGGAACTGAGCAGTTCTTC. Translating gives CASSLDQGTEQFF.

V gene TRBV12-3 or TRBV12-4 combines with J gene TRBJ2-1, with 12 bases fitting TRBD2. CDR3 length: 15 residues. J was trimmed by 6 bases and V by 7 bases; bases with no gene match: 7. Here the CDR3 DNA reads TGTGCCAGCATCCTTACTAGCGGGGGGTTCAATGAGCAGTTCTTC. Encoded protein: CASILTSGGFNEQFF.

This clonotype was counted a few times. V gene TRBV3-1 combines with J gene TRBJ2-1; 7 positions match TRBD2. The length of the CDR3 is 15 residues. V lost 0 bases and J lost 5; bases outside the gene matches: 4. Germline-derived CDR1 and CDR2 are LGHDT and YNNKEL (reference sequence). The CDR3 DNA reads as TGTGCCAGCAGCCAAGATCCGGGGGGACACAATGAGCAGTTCTTC. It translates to CASSQDPGGHNEQFF.

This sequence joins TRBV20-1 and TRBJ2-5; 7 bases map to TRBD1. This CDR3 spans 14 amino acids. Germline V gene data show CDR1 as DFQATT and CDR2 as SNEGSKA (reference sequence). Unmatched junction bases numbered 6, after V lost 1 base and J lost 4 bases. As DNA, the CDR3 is TGCAGTGCTAGAGCCAGGGGGATCGTAGAGACCCAGTACTTC. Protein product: CSARARGIVETQYF.

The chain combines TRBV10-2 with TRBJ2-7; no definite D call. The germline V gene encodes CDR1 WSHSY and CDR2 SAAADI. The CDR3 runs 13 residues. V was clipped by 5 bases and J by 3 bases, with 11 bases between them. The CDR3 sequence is CASSPYGGYEQYF. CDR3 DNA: TGCGCCAGCAGTCCCTATGGTGGCTACGAGCAGTACTTC.

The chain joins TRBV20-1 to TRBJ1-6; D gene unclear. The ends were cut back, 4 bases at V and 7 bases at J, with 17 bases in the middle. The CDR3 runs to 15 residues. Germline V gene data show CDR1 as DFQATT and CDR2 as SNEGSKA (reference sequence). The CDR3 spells CSAIPSLGRNSPLHF. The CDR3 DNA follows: TGCAGTGCTATTCCGTCTCTGGGGAGAAATTCACCCCTCCACTTT.

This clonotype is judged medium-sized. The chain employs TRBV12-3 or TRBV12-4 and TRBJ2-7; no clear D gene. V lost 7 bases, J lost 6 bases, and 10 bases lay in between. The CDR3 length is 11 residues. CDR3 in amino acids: CASTYNGEQYF. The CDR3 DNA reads TGTGCCAGCACCTACAATGGCGAGCAGTACTTC.

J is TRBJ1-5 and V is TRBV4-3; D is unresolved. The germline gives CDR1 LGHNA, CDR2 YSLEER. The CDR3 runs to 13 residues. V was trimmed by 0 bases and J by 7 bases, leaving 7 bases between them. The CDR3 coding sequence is TGCGCCAGCAGCCAAGATGAGGGACAGCCCCAGCATTTT. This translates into CASSQDEGQPQHF.

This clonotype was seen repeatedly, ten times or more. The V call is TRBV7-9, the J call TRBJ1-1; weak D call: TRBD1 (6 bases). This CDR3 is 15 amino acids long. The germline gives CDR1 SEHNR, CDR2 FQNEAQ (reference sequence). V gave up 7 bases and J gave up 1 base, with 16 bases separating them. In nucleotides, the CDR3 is TGTGCCAGCACCTCAGGGGCGACACCGAACACTGAAGCTTTCTTT. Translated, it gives CASTSGATPNTEAFF.

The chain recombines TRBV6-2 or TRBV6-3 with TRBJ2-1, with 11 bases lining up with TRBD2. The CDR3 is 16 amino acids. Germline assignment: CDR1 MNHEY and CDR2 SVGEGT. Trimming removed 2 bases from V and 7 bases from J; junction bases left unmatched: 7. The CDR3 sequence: CASSYKYTSGGNEQFF. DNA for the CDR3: TGTGCCAGCAGTTACAAGTATACTAGCGGGGGAAATGAGCAGTTCTTC.

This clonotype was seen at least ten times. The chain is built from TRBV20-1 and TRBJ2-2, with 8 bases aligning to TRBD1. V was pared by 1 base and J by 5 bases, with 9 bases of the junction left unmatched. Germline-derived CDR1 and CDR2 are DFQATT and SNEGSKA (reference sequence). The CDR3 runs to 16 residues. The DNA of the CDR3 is TGCAGTGCTAGAGGGGGGACAGGCCCCGGGACCGGGGAGCTGTTTTTT. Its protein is CSARGGTGPGTGELFF.

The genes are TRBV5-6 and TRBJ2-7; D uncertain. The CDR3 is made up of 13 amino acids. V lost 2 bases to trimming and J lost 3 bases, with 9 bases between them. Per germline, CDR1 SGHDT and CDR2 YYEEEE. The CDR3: CASSLKPIYEQYF. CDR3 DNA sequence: TGTGCCAGCAGCTTAAAACCGATCTACGAGCAGTACTTC.

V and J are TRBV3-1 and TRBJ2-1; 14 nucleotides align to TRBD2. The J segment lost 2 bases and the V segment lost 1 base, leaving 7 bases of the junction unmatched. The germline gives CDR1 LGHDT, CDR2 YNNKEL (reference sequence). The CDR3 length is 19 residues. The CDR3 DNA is TGTGCCAGCAGCCAAGTCCCGGGACTAGCGGGGGACGCCTACAATGAGCAGTTCTTC. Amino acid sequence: CASSQVPGLAGDAYNEQFF.

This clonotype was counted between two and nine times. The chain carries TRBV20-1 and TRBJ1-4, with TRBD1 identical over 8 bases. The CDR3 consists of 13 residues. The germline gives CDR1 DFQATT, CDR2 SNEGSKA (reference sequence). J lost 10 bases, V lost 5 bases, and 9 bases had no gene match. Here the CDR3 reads CSALDRGFGKLFF. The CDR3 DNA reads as TGCAGTGCTCTTGACAGGGGTTTCGGAAAACTGTTTTTT.

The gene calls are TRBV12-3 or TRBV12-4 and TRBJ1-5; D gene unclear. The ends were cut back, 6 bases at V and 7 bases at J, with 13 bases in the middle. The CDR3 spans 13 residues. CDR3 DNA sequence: TGTGCCAGCAGAAAAACCTCTCGGCAGCCCCAGCATTTT. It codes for CASRKTSRQPQHF.

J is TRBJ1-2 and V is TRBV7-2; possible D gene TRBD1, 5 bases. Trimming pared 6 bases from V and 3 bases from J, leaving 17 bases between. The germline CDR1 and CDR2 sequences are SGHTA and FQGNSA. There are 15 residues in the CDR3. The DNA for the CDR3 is TGTGCCAGCAGGGCCGAGGTGGGGCGCGACTATGGCTACACCTTC. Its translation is CASRAEVGRDYGYTF.

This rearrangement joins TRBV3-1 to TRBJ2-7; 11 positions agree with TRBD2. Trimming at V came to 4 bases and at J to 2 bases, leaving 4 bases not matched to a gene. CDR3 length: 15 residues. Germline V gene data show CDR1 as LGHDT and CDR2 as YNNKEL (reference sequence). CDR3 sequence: CASSRLAGNTYEQYF. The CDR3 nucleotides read TGTGCCAGCAGCCGACTAGCGGGAAATACCTACGAGCAGTACTTC.